This section outlines one T cell receptor beta chain sequence together with its context. The CDR3 totals 18 residues. Germline V CDR1 and CDR2: SGHRS, YFSETQ. V lost 1 base and J lost 4; bases outside the gene matches: 11. This entry is derived from a study of blood T cell repertoires in COVID-19. The overall study: Material from acute and convalescent COVID-19 was sourced from the United States, Italy and Spain. PBMCs, B-cell-depleted T cells, or T cells provided the cDNA or gDNA that made up the material.

As originally analysed: Amplification with reference gene primers provided the estimates of nucleated cell counts. Method: immunoSEQ multiplex PCR; TCRdb's copy keeps in-frame clones and lacks some. V and J calls and clone size come straight from that table; D and trimming were deduced from the DNA. The sample records some 30,000 clones, approximately 90% being singletons. Material for sequencing was peripheral blood. V gene TRBV5-1 combines with J gene TRBJ1-1, with TRBD1 identical over 12 bases. The sequence derives from a woman of 80 years or more with active or convalescent COVID-19. CDR3 nucleotides: TGCGCCAGCAGCTTGTCCGGGACAGGGGGCTCTCTGAGCACTGAAGCTTTCTTT. It yields the protein CASSLSGTGGSLSTEAFF.